The following is a T cell receptor (beta chain) sequence with its context. The entry originates in a study of T cells in Graves' hyperthyroidism and ophthalmopathy. Background on the study: Peripheral blood was collected at initial diagnosis, before any treatment.

Orbital computed tomography and thyroid ultrasound, together with serum TRAb and thyroxine and clinical symptoms, were used for diagnoses. It was 10 ml of fresh peripheral blood that supplied the PBMCs. RNA transcripts served as the template for amplifying TCR beta CDR3 regions. Using the HTBI primer set, a first-round RT-PCR was run on the TCR CDR3. MiXCR, applied by TCRdb to the multiplex PCR reads, yields one record per CDR3 protein. The sample lists hundreds of thousands of distinct CDR3 sequences, over 15% occurring once. V lost 10 bases to trimming and J lost 3 bases; unmatched junction nucleotides: 10. Germline values: CDR1 MDHEN, CDR2 SYDVKM. The CDR3 totals 14 residues.

The clonotype originates from a woman younger than 35 with Graves' ophthalmopathy. The sequenced sample consisted of blood. The genes are TRBV28 and TRBJ2-3; 7 positions match TRBD2. The CDR3 DNA follows: TGTGCCATCGGAGGAAGCGGGACGACAGATACGCAGTATTTT. It codes for CAIGGSGTTDTQYF.